These 14 T cell receptor beta chains share one sample of origin, sequenced in a study of radiation and T cells in renal cell carcinoma. Time point meaning: blood 2 weeks post-SBRT. The treatment was: 15 Gy SBRT to primary tumor, nephrectomy 4 weeks later. The protocol was immunoSEQ multiplex PCR, while the TCRdb copy is restricted to in-frame clones and leaves out a portion. Here the sample spans 120,000 or so clones, over 75% being singletons. The sequencing here drew on blood, taken from a patient whose treatment included radiotherapy and nephrectomy. The receptors here all came from a man aged 50 to 59 with renal cell carcinoma.

This clone appeared once. The rearrangement links TRBV19 to TRBJ1-5; perhaps TRBD1 as D (5 bases). With 9 bases removed from V and 5 bases from J, the gap between germline ends came to 17 bases. Per germline, CDR1 LNHDA and CDR2 SQIVND (reference sequence). The CDR3 runs to 14 residues. CDR3 amino acids: CASRAIGHDQPQHF. The CDR3 nucleotides read TGTGCCAGCAGGGCAATAGGGCACGATCAGCCCCAGCATTTT.

The chain joins TRBV19 to TRBJ2-5; D possibly matches TRBD1 or TRBD2 (5 bases each). The germline CDR1 and CDR2 sequences are LNHDA and SQIVND (reference sequence). Trimming cost V 3 bases and J 8 bases, with 19 bases left between them. This CDR3 spans 15 amino acids. The CDR3 coding sequence is TGTGCCAGTAGTATCGGACCACTTGGGGCGGGTACCCAGTACTTC. This gives the protein CASSIGPLGAGTQYF.

V is TRBV9 and J is TRBJ1-2; D is uncertain. V lost 5 bases and J lost 8, with 22 bases in between. CDR3 size: 15 residues. CDR1 is SGDLS, CDR2 YYNGEE, per germline. For the CDR3, the DNA is TGTGCCAGCAGGGAGCCCCCGCAGAAAGGCGGCGGCTACACCTTC. Its protein product is CASREPPQKGGGYTF. Full variable domain (remainder filled in from reference TRBV9 and TRBJ1-2): DSGVTQTPKHLITATGQRVTLRCSPRSGDLSVYWYQQSLDQGLQFLIQYYNGEERAKGNILERFSAQQFPDLHSELNLSSLELGDSALYFCASREPPQKGGGYTFGSGTRLTVV.

The rearrangement links TRBV19 to TRBJ2-7, with 11 bases aligning to TRBD1. With 0 bases clipped from V and 0 bases from J, the junction kept 7 bases outside the gene matches. The CDR3 contains 18 residues. Germline V gene lookup returns CDR1 LNHDA and CDR2 SQIVND (reference sequence). The CDR3 nucleotides are TGTGCCAGTAGTATAGATCTGCCAGGGACAGGGGGCTCCTACGAGCAGTACTTC. It encodes CASSIDLPGTGGSYEQYF.

The rearrangement joins TRBV9 to TRBJ2-2; 10 nucleotides align to TRBD1. V shed 0 bases and J 1 base; nucleotides not matched to a gene: 15. In germline, CDR1 is SGDLS, CDR2 YYNGEE. There are 21 residues in the CDR3. The CDR3 sequence is CASSVAGGTGDPNKNTGELFF. In nucleotides, the CDR3 is TGTGCCAGCAGCGTAGCCGGGGGGACAGGGGACCCTAATAAGAACACCGGGGAGCTGTTTTTT.

This chain connects TRBV7-2 to TRBJ2-7; D may correspond to TRBD1 or TRBD2 (5 bases each). V was pared by 5 bases and J by 2 bases, with 13 bases between. This CDR3 region has 14 residues. Per the germline V gene, CDR1 is SGHTA and CDR2 is FQGNSA. The DNA of the CDR3 is TGTGCCAGCAGCGAGCCGGGACGGCCCTACGAGCAGTACTTC. It is translated as CASSEPGRPYEQYF.

The chain combines TRBV4-1 with TRBJ1-4, with D uncertain. From germline, CDR1 is MGHRA and CDR2 YSYEKL. Trimming left V 0 bases short and J 4 bases short, with 12 bases between. This CDR3 spans 16 amino acids. The CDR3 coding sequence is TGCGCCAGCAGCCAAGAAGAGTCACGGAGTAATGAAAAACTGTTTTTT. Translated, it gives CASSQEESRSNEKLFF.

This sequence joins TRBV19 and TRBJ2-6, with D possibly matching TRBD2 (5 bases). CDR1 is LNHDA and CDR2 is SQIVND in the germline V gene (reference sequence). This CDR3 comprises 16 residues. The V gene lost 6 bases and the J gene lost 2 bases, with 14 bases spanning the gap. CDR3 sequence reads: CASRVGGEAGANVLTF. CDR3 DNA: TGTGCCAGTAGGGTCGGAGGAGAAGCTGGGGCCAACGTCCTGACTTTC.

The rearrangement uses TRBV29-1 and TRBJ1-1; 9 bases map to TRBD1. CDR1 is SQVTM and CDR2 is ANQGSEA in the germline V gene. V shed 7 bases and J 1 base; nucleotides not matched to a gene: 4. The CDR3 length is 13 residues. CDR3 residues: CSAGGQGNTEAFF. CDR3 coding DNA: TGCAGCGCTGGGGGACAGGGGAACACTGAAGCTTTCTTT.

This clone was counted a few times. This chain links TRBV19 with TRBJ1-5; 9 bases are shared with TRBD1. The CDR3 length is 15 residues. V dropped 5 bases and J dropped 1; count of bases not matched to a gene: 3. CDR1 and CDR2 from the germline V gene are LNHDA and SQIVND (reference sequence). The CDR3 sequence: CASSPGTGSNQPQHF. Written as DNA, the CDR3 is TGTGCCAGTAGTCCAGGGACAGGGAGCAATCAGCCCCAGCATTTT.

This clone was observed a single time. The same CDR3 also results from other DNA sequences found in this sample. V usage is TRBV18 and J usage is TRBJ2-5, with D unresolved. In germline, CDR1 is KGHSH, CDR2 LQKENI. Trimming removed 3 bases from V and 5 bases from J, with 4 bases in between. The CDR3 spans 11 residues. CDR3 sequence: CASSPGETQYF. CDR3 bases: TGTGCCAGCTCACCTGGGGAGACCCAGTACTTC.

The chain recombines TRBV19 with TRBJ2-3, with D possibly TRBD1 on 6 matching bases. Germline assignment: CDR1 LNHDA and CDR2 SQIVND (reference sequence). This CDR3 is 15 amino acids long. V lost 1 base to trimming and J lost 4 bases, with 12 bases between them. The CDR3 loop is CASSIGGQESDTQYF. The DNA of the CDR3 is TGTGCCAGTAGTATAGGGGGGCAGGAATCAGATACGCAGTATTTT.

This chain joins TRBV2 and TRBJ1-1; TRBD1 matches at 11 bases. The germline CDR1 and CDR2 sequences are SNHLY and FYNNEI. V shed 6 bases, J shed 7 bases, and the junction held 13 bases outside the gene matches. The CDR3 is 16 residues long. CDR3 in amino acids: CASRPRAGTGGGEAFF. As DNA, the CDR3 is TGTGCCAGCAGGCCGCGCGCAGGGACAGGGGGGGGTGAAGCTTTCTTT.

The CDR3 loop is CASSYSGFRYEQYF. CDR3 DNA: TGTGCCAGCAGTTACTCGGGTTTTCGGTACGAGCAGTACTTC. The J gene is TRBJ2-7, the V gene TRBV6-5, with no clear D. V was shortened by 0 bases and J by 4 bases, with 10 bases between the two germline ends. Germline assignment: CDR1 MNHEY and CDR2 SVGAGI. The CDR3 runs to 14 residues.